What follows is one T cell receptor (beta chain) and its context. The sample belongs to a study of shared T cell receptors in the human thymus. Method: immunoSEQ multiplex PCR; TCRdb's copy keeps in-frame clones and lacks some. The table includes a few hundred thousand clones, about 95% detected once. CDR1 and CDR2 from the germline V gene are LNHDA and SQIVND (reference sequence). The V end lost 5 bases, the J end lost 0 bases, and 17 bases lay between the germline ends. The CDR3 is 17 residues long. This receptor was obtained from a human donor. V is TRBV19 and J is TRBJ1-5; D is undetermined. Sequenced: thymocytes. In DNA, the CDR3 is TGTGCCAGTAGTCCAATACGGACGCGGGATAGCAATCAGCCCCAGCATTTT. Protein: CASSPIRTRDSNQPQHF.